This TCR beta chain was captured in a study of T cells in localized non-small cell lung cancer. Method: immunoSEQ multiplex PCR; TCRdb's copy keeps in-frame clones and lacks some. The sample holds about 72,000 clones; roughly 86% are singletons and the top ten take approximately 13%. Whole-study results and caveats: An association was observed between higher blood T cell density and longer overall survival. Adjacent lung had a median roughly 60 of the 100 largest tumor clones. Uninvolved adjacent lung, not tumor, had the highest T cell clonality. Only one tumor region was sequenced, so heterogeneity remains possible.

This CDR3 is built from 16 residues. Germline CDR1 and CDR2: SGHRS and YFSETQ. The V and J ends lost 0 bases and 7 bases respectively, with 14 bases between them. As for this clone: Its antigen is still unknown.

The clonotype originates from a female donor at least 60 years old with stage I lung adenocarcinoma. This chain connects TRBV5-1 to TRBJ1-6; possible D gene TRBD1, 6 bases. Sequenced here: peripheral blood, sampled before any cancer treatment. The CDR3: CASSLEGGRGNSPLHF. The CDR3 DNA reads as TGCGCCAGCAGCTTGGAAGGCGGGAGGGGGAATTCACCCCTCCACTTT.